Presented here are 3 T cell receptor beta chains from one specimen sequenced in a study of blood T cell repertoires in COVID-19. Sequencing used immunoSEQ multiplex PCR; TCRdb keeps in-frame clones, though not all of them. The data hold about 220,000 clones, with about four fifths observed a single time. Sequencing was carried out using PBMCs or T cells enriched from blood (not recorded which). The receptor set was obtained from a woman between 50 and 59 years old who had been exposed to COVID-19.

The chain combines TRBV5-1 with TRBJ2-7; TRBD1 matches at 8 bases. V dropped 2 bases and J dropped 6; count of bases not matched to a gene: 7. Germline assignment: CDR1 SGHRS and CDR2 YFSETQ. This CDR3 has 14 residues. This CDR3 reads CASSLPSTGGEQYF. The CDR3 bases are TGCGCCAGCAGCTTACCTTCAACAGGGGGCGAGCAGTACTTC.

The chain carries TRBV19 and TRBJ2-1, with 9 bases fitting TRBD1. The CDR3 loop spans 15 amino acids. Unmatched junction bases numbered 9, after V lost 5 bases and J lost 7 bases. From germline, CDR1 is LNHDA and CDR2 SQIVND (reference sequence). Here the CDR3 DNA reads TGTGCCAGTAGTGACCCGGGACAGGGAGGTAATGAGCAGTTCTTC. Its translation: CASSDPGQGGNEQFF.

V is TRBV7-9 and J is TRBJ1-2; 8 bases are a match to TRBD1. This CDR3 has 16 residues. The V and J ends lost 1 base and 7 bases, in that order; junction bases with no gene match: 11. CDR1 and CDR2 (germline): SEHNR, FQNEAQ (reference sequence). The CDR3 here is CASSLDRTGSQVGYTF. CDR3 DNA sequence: TGTGCCAGCAGCTTAGATCGGACAGGGTCCCAAGTTGGCTACACCTTC.